These T cell receptor beta chains were read from a single sample in a study of blood T cell repertoires in COVID-19. TCRdb keeps only in-frame clones here, not all; method: immunoSEQ multiplex PCR. The sample contains 55,000 to 70,000 clones, roughly 84% of which appear only once. Source material: peripheral blood. The origin of the receptors is a man over 45 with acute or convalescent COVID-19. Each CDR3 is given with its conserved first and last residue. D genes are given only for firm matches. Only part of the rows carry a size: once, few, many, or a class if the clone is expanded.

>NA|TRBV11-1|NA|TRBJ2-1
CASSLGRTDNEQFF
TGTGCCAGCAGCTTGGGTCGGACAGACAATGAGCAGTTCTTC
>TRBD1|TRBV30|NA|TRBJ1-2
CAWSFGGQGQRYTF
TGTGCCTGGAGTTTTGGGGGACAGGGGCAGCGCTACACCTTC
>NA|TRBV18|NA|TRBJ1-4
CASSPWRRGDEKLFF
TGTGCCAGCTCACCATGGCGCAGGGGCGATGAAAAACTGTTTTTT
>NA|TRBV9|NA|TRBJ2-7
CASSVGDSSYEQYF
TGTGCCAGCAGCGTAGGGGACTCATCCTACGAGCAGTACTTC
>NA|TRBV20-1|few|TRBJ1-3
CSASGGDTIYF
TGCAGTGCTAGTGGGGGGGACACCATATATTTT
>NA|TRBV6-1|NA|TRBJ1-2
CASSDRGHGYTF
TGTGCCAGCAGTGACAGGGGTCATGGCTACACCTTC
>NA|TRBV6-5|NA|TRBJ1-4
CASSLASGPGEKLFF
TGTGCCAGCAGTTTGGCTTCCGGCCCAGGGGAAAAACTGTTTTTT
>NA|TRBV12-3/TRBV12-4|NA|TRBJ1-1
CASSLNWNTEAFF
TGTGCCAGCAGCCTAAATTGGAACACTGAAGCTTTCTTT
>TRBD1|TRBV12-5|NA|TRBJ1-1
CASGLNRGIGTEAFF
TGTGCTAGTGGTTTGAACAGGGGGATCGGGACTGAAGCTTTCTTT
>NA|TRBV7-9|NA|TRBJ1-4
CASSLLAGGLGKLFF
TGTGCCAGCAGCTTACTAGCGGGGGGGTTGGGAAAACTGTTTTTT
>NA|TRBV27|NA|TRBJ2-1
CASGAARRYEQFF
TGTGCCAGCGGGGCGGCCCGAAGGTATGAGCAGTTCTTC
>NA|TRBV6-6|NA|TRBJ1-4
CASSPLRRPGMTNEKLFF
TGTGCCAGCAGTCCCCTGAGGAGGCCGGGTATGACTAATGAAAAACTGTTTTTT
>TRBD2|TRBV6-5|few|TRBJ2-3
CASTSGGAGTDTQYF
TGTGCCAGCACTAGCGGGGGTGCAGGCACAGATACGCAGTATTTT
>TRBD1|TRBV24-1|NA|TRBJ1-1
CATRGQGGVTEAFF
TGTGCCACCAGAGGACAGGGTGGGGTAACTGAAGCTTTCTTT
>TRBD2|TRBV5-1|NA|TRBJ2-6
CASSRAGGADSGANVLTF
TGCGCCAGCAGCAGAGCCGGGGGGGCGGACTCTGGGGCCAACGTCCTGACTTTC
>NA|TRBV30|NA|TRBJ2-1
CASEERNEQFF
TGTGCCTCGGAGGAGCGCAATGAGCAGTTCTTC
>TRBD2|TRBV2|NA|TRBJ2-1
CASREGGSSYNEQFF
TGTGCCAGCAGGGAGGGCGGGAGTAGTTACAATGAGCAGTTCTTC
>TRBD1|TRBV24-1|NA|TRBJ1-5
CATSAQQGSNQPQHF
TGTGCCACCAGTGCCCAACAGGGGAGCAATCAGCCCCAGCATTTT
>TRBD1|TRBV19|NA|TRBJ1-4
CASSTTGVNEKLFF
TGTGCCAGTAGTACTACAGGGGTTAATGAAAAACTGTTTTTT
>NA|TRBV28|NA|TRBJ1-5
CASSFKPQPQHF
TGTGCCAGCAGTTTTAAGCCCCAGCCCCAGCATTTT
>NA|TRBV12-3/TRBV12-4|NA|TRBJ1-2
CASSFDRSYTF
TGTGCCAGCAGTTTCGACAGGAGCTACACCTTC
>TRBD2|TRBV11-2|many|TRBJ2-1
CASMGGLAGDGSYNEQFF
TGTGCCAGCATGGGCGGACTAGCGGGTGATGGCTCCTACAATGAGCAGTTCTTC
>TRBD1|TRBV28|NA|TRBJ1-4
CASRRQGAQTEKLFF
TGTGCCAGCAGGCGACAGGGGGCGCAGACGGAAAAACTGTTTTTT
>TRBD1|TRBV6-5|once|TRBJ1-6
CASSPRQGKGAPLHF
TGTGCCAGCAGTCCTCGACAGGGAAAGGGGGCACCCCTCCACTTT
>NA|TRBV9|NA|TRBJ2-3
CASSPWGSATDTQYF
TGTGCCAGCAGCCCCTGGGGTAGCGCAACAGATACGCAGTATTTT
>NA|TRBV18|once|TRBJ2-7
CASSPYRSYEQYF
TGTGCCAGCTCACCATACAGATCCTACGAGCAGTACTTC
>NA|TRBV28|NA|TRBJ2-1
CASITADSSYNEQFF
TGTGCCAGCATAACTGCGGACAGCTCCTACAATGAGCAGTTCTTC
>NA|TRBV28|NA|TRBJ2-2
CASSFPLGGPSTGELFF
TGTGCCAGCAGTTTCCCCCTTGGAGGGCCGTCGACCGGGGAGCTGTTTTTT
>TRBD2|TRBV7-8|NA|TRBJ2-3
CASSLRLAGGRSTDTQYF
TGTGCCAGCAGCTTAAGACTAGCGGGAGGGCGGAGCACAGATACGCAGTATTTT
>NA|TRBV11-3|NA|TRBJ2-1
CASSLGSPGGYNEQFF
TGTGCCAGCAGCTTAGGAAGCCCAGGCGGGTACAATGAGCAGTTCTTC
>NA|TRBV5-1|NA|TRBJ2-7
CASSPSVYEQYF
TGCGCCAGCAGCCCTAGCGTATACGAGCAGTACTTC
>NA|TRBV12-3/TRBV12-4|NA|TRBJ1-6
CASTLSPSPLHF
TGTGCCAGCACCCTTTCCCCTTCACCCCTCCACTTT
>TRBD2|TRBV3-1/TRBV3-2|few|TRBJ2-7
CASSWGGTTSYEQYF
TGTGCCAGCAGCTGGGGTGGGACTACATCCTACGAGCAGTACTTC
>TRBD1|TRBV30|NA|TRBJ2-4
CAWSVPDRGDIQYF
TGTGCCTGGAGTGTCCCCGACAGGGGAGACATTCAGTACTTC
>TRBD2|TRBV7-9|NA|TRBJ2-2
CASLPSAGVNTGELFF
TGTGCCAGCCTACCGTCAGCGGGAGTGAACACCGGGGAGCTGTTTTTT
>NA|TRBV27|NA|TRBJ1-5
CASRSGDSNQPQHF
TGTGCCAGCCGGTCAGGGGATAGCAATCAGCCCCAGCATTTT
>NA|TRBV25-1|few|TRBJ1-2
CASAPGGDYGYTF
TGTGCCAGCGCACCGGGGGGGGACTATGGCTACACCTTC
>NA|TRBV7-6|NA|TRBJ2-3
CASSLVGSLGGQTDTQYF
TGTGCCAGCAGCTTAGTGGGAAGCTTGGGAGGCCAGACAGATACGCAGTATTTT
>NA|TRBV6-4|few|TRBJ2-2
CASSEGVDTGELFF
TGTGCCAGCAGTGAAGGGGTAGACACCGGGGAGCTGTTTTTT
>NA|TRBV6-1|NA|TRBJ2-7
CASSEFLGGEQYF
TGTGCCAGCAGTGAATTTTTGGGGGGAGAGCAGTACTTC
>TRBD1|TRBV7-9|once|TRBJ1-5
CASSGRARGRGNQPQHF
TGTGCCAGCAGCGGAAGGGCTAGGGGGCGAGGCAATCAGCCCCAGCATTTT
>NA|TRBV30|NA|TRBJ1-5
CAWSVQEDQPQHF
TGTGCCTGGAGTGTGCAGGAGGATCAGCCCCAGCATTTT
>TRBD1|TRBV6-2/TRBV6-3|NA|TRBJ1-4
CASSYSGTGNNEKLFF
TGTGCCAGCAGTTACTCGGGGACAGGGAATAATGAAAAACTGTTTTTT
>TRBD2|TRBV5-4|NA|TRBJ2-1
CASSGTSGVLYEQFF
TGTGCCAGCAGTGGGACTAGCGGGGTTTTGTATGAGCAGTTCTTC
>NA|TRBV28|NA|TRBJ1-1
CASSWGMNTEAFF
TGTGCCAGCAGTTGGGGCATGAACACTGAAGCTTTCTTT
>TRBD1|TRBV6-5|NA|TRBJ1-3
CASSEGQGPGNTIYF
TGTGCCAGCAGCGAGGGACAGGGGCCTGGAAACACCATATATTTT